This T cell receptor beta chain comes out of a study of blood T cell repertoires in COVID-19. The overall study: T cells, B-cell-depleted T cells, or PBMCs provided the cDNA or gDNA that served as material.

Germline lookup yields CDR1 LGHNA and CDR2 YSLEER. This CDR3 is 17 amino acids long. Trimming took 4 bases from V and 7 from J; bases not matched to a gene: 12. Some clones are missing from TCRdb's copy, which holds only in-frame ones; the method was immunoSEQ multiplex PCR. The table records about 180,000 clones, over 80% of them present only once. The rearrangement links TRBV4-3 to TRBJ2-1; TRBD2 aligns across 11 bases. The sample consisted of peripheral blood. The TCR sequence derives from a woman in her 70s with COVID-19, enrolled during active disease. CDR3 nucleotide sequence: TGCGCCAGCAGCCTTTTTTATAGCGGGAGGGGCGGGAATGAGCAGTTCTTC. Its protein is CASSLFYSGRGGNEQFF.